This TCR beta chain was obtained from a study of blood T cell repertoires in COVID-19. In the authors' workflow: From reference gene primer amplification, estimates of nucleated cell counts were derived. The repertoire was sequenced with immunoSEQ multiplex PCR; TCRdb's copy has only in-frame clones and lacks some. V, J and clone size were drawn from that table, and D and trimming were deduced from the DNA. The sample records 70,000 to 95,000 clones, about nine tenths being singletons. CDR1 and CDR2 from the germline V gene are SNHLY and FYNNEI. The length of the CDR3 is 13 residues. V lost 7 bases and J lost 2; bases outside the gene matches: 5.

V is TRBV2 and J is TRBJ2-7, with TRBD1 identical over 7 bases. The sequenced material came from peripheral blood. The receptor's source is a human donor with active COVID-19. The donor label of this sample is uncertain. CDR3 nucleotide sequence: TGTGCCAGCAAGAGGGACAGAACCTACGAGCAGTACTTC. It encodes CASKRDRTYEQYF.